Below, one TCR beta chain is given with its context. The sample originates from a study of blood T cell repertoires in COVID-19. Study at large: Acute and convalescent COVID-19 samples came from the United States, Italy and Spain. Sources were T cells, B-cell-depleted T cells, or PBMCs; the material itself was cDNA or gDNA.

Per the authors' pipeline: Researchers report that nucleated cell counts were estimated from reference gene primer amplification. Some clones are missing from TCRdb's copy, which holds only in-frame ones; the method was immunoSEQ multiplex PCR. V, J and clone size are those of that table, while D and trimming were read from the DNA. Found here are 200,000 to 300,000 clones, about 91% of them singletons; the top ten hold 2% to 3%. Germline CDR1 and CDR2: MNHEY and SVGAGI. Trimming cost V 0 bases and J 5 bases, with 13 bases left between them. The CDR3 contains 15 residues. Seattle researchers signed up patients amid active infection and tracked them longitudinally.

The sequence was obtained from a young adult with COVID-19, enrolled during active disease. J is TRBJ2-5 and V is TRBV6-5; D is possibly TRBD2 (6 bases). The sequencing sample was made of peripheral blood. The CDR3 DNA reads TGTGCCAGCAGTTACTCGTTAGCGGATGGGGAGACCCAGTACTTC. Translation: CASSYSLADGETQYF.